This paragraph reports one T cell receptor beta chain. Method: immunoSEQ multiplex PCR; TCRdb's copy keeps in-frame clones and lacks some. The sample consists of approximately 140,000 clones, 80% to 95% of them appearing once. The data stem from a study of T cell responses to AZD1222 COVID-19 vaccine. The CDR3 loop spans 13 amino acids. CDR1 and CDR2 (germline): SEHNR, FQNEAQ (reference sequence). V was pared by 6 bases and J by 8 bases, with 14 bases between. V and J are TRBV7-9 and TRBJ2-1; D is unresolved. The origin of this receptor is an adult who received the AZD1222 COVID-19 vaccine. The source was peripheral blood, collected 28 days after the second AZD1222 dose. In nucleotides, the CDR3 is TGTGCCAGCAGTCCGACCCGTTCTTATGAGCAGTTCTTC. It specifies CASSPTRSYEQFF.